The 14 T cell receptor beta chains below all came from one sample that was sequenced in a study of cytomegalovirus exposure and HLA in healthy donors. Profiling relied on immunoSEQ multiplex PCR, and the TCRdb table lists in-frame clones only, not all of them. The sample lists approximately 81,000 clones; 85% to 95% were seen once. Sequenced input: PBMCs. The origin of the receptors is a man younger than 30 in good health and CMV-seronegative.

This clone occurred once. This chain uses TRBV4-1 with TRBJ2-3; 12 bases match TRBD2. V trimming: 4 bases; J trimming: 2 bases; junction bases outside the gene matches: 4. CDR1 and CDR2 (germline): MGHRA, YSYEKL. This CDR3 comprises 16 residues. CDR3 loop: CASSRGLAGLTDTQYF. Written as DNA, the CDR3 is TGCGCCAGCAGCCGAGGACTAGCGGGACTCACAGATACGCAGTATTTT.

The V gene is TRBV4-2, the J gene TRBJ2-7; 8 positions match TRBD2. Germline V CDR1 and CDR2: LGHNA, YNFKEQ. The CDR3 consists of 16 residues. J gave up 4 bases and V 0 bases, and 8 bases lay outside the gene matches. The CDR3: CASSQELSGGPYEQYF. In DNA, the CDR3 is TGTGCCAGCAGCCAAGAGCTCAGCGGGGGACCTTACGAGCAGTACTTC.

The gene calls are TRBV2 and TRBJ2-1; maybe TRBD1 (5 bases). The V gene's germline CDR1 is SNHLY and CDR2 FYNNEI. The V and J ends lost 8 bases and 15 bases respectively, with 17 bases between them. There are 11 residues in the CDR3. The CDR3 DNA sequence: TGTGCCAGCCAACTTAGGGGTCCGTGGTTCTTC. Its protein is CASQLRGPWFF.

The CDR3 protein is CASSQVAFGLSTDTQYF. The CDR3 region has the DNA TGCGCCAGCAGCCAAGTGGCTTTTGGGCTCAGCACAGATACGCAGTATTTT. The genes are TRBV4-1 and TRBJ2-3; D remains unclear. V lost 1 base and J 0 bases, leaving 14 bases between the germline ends. The CDR3 loop spans 17 amino acids. CDR1 is MGHRA, CDR2 YSYEKL, per germline.

V is TRBV19 and J is TRBJ1-5, with D perhaps TRBD1 (5 bases). The CDR3 has 12 amino acids. The germline V gene has CDR1 LNHDA and CDR2 SQIVND (reference sequence). V gave up 10 bases and J gave up 2 bases, with 9 bases separating them. Here the CDR3 reads CATREGNQPQHF. Here the CDR3 DNA reads TGTGCCACCAGGGAGGGCAATCAGCCCCAGCATTTT.

The chain couples TRBV21-1 to TRBJ2-7; the table's D call TRBD1 went unverified against the DNA. TRBV21-1 is flagged as a pseudogene. The CDR3 contains 17 residues. CDR3 DNA: TGTGCCAGCAGCAAGCAACCCCGGGACAGGGGGAGATGCGAGCAGTACTTC. It is translated as CASSKQPRDRGRCEQYF.

The chain couples TRBV14 to TRBJ1-2, with D unresolved. Per the germline V gene, CDR1 is SGHDN and CDR2 is FVKESK. The length of the CDR3 is 14 residues. The V end lost 5 bases, the J end lost 2 bases, and 12 bases lay between the germline ends. CDR3 in DNA: TGTGCCAGCAGCTACGATACAGAGAACTATGGCTACACCTTC. Its protein is CASSYDTENYGYTF.

The CDR3 bases are TGTGCCAGCAGTTTATGGCAGGCGCTCTCTGGAAACACCATATATTTT. Its protein is CASSLWQALSGNTIYF. This chain uses TRBV28 with TRBJ1-3; D is ambiguous. From germline, CDR1 is MDHEN and CDR2 SYDVKM. Trimming stripped 0 bases from V and 0 bases from J, with 9 bases between. CDR3 length: 16 residues. The entire variable domain, with the rest obtained from reference TRBV28 and TRBJ1-3, is as follows: DVKVTQSSRYLVKRTGEKVFLECVQDMDHENMFWYRQDPGLGLRLIYFSYDVKMKEKGDIPEGYSVSREKKERFSLILESASTNQTSMYLCASSLWQALSGNTIYFGEGSWLTVV.

The chain joins TRBV5-1 to TRBJ2-7; D may be TRBD2 (5 bases). Trimming shortened V by 4 bases and J by 6 bases, and 14 bases separated the two germline ends. Germline V gene lookup returns CDR1 SGHRS and CDR2 YFSETQ. The CDR3 has 13 residues. CDR3 coding DNA: TGCGCCAGCAGCCAGATCCCTGAGGGCGAGCAGTACTTC. This gives the protein CASSQIPEGEQYF.

The J gene is TRBJ2-7, the V gene TRBV29-1; the D gene is possibly TRBD2 (6 bases). Looked up from germline, CDR1 is SQVTM and CDR2 is ANQGSEA. V was shortened by 7 bases and J by 2 bases, with 15 bases between the two germline ends. The CDR3 covers 13 residues. DNA of the CDR3: TGCAGCGCCGGCTTAGCGGCACCCTACGAGCAGTACTTC. Protein product: CSAGLAAPYEQYF.

V usage is TRBV7-8 and J usage is TRBJ2-3; 7 bases align to TRBD2. The CDR3 length is 15 residues. Germline trimming cut 5 bases from V and 2 bases from J; bases unmatched to any gene: 7. Germline V gene data show CDR1 as SGHVS and CDR2 as FQNEAQ. As DNA, the CDR3 is TGTGCCAGCAGCATTCGGGAGGTACACACAGATACGCAGTATTTT. Amino acids: CASSIREVHTDTQYF.

This rearrangement joins TRBV6-5 to TRBJ2-3; possible D gene TRBD2, 6 bases. The CDR3 runs 14 residues. Germline values: CDR1 MNHEY, CDR2 SVGAGI. V was trimmed by 2 bases and J by 3 bases, leaving 9 bases between them. The CDR3 nucleotides read TGTGCCAGCAGTTACACGGGGGTAACAGATACGCAGTATTTT. Protein product: CASSYTGVTDTQYF.

V and J are TRBV9 and TRBJ2-3, with 7 bases identical to TRBD1. Germline V gene data show CDR1 as SGDLS and CDR2 as YYNGEE. V trimming: 3 bases; J trimming: 5 bases; junction bases outside the gene matches: 3. This CDR3 region has 13 residues. The CDR3 spells CASSDRDRDTQYF. The CDR3 DNA reads as TGTGCCAGCAGCGACCGGGACAGAGATACGCAGTATTTT.

In this sample, this clone turned up once. This chain connects TRBV19 to TRBJ2-7; a possible D gene is TRBD1 (6 bases). This CDR3 has 17 amino acids. Germline-derived CDR1 and CDR2 are LNHDA and SQIVND (reference sequence). V was cut by 6 bases and J by 2 bases, with 23 bases left in between. As DNA, the CDR3 is TGTGCCAGTAGCCGGGGCCCCGGGCAGGGGCTGACCTACGAGCAGTACTTC. It yields the protein CASSRGPGQGLTYEQYF.